This entry features one T cell receptor beta chain sequence. The antigen is unknown. The split of CD4+ cells yielded CD45RA+ naive and CD45RA-negative memory subsets. This sample was taken from a study of shared clonotypes between healthy human individuals. General study findings and limits: Generation of non-shared clonotypes was less probable than generation of clonotypes shared by all four donors.

The table came from immunoSEQ multiplex PCR; TCRdb's copy has only in-frame clones and leaves some out. The sample has about 340,000 clones, 73% seen once; the top ten hold about 10%. Germline CDR1 is SQVTM and CDR2 is ANQGSEA. Trimming took 3 bases from V and 0 from J, leaving 4 bases between them. The CDR3 contains 12 residues. This clonotype was sampled from a young man in good health. Material for sequencing was memory CD4+ T cells sorted from blood. As for subset: CD45RA-negative fraction. This sequence joins TRBV29-1 and TRBJ2-3; D is undetermined. CDR3 in DNA: TGCAGCGTTGAGACTAGCACAGATACGCAGTATTTT. It yields the protein CSVETSTDTQYF.